The 2 T cell receptor beta chains below all came from one sample that was sequenced in a study of shared clonotypes between healthy human individuals. Profiling relied on immunoSEQ multiplex PCR, and the TCRdb table lists in-frame clones only, not all of them. The table records around 2.1 million clones, around 95% of them present only once. Sequencing was performed on naive CD4+ T cells sorted from blood. The subset: CD45RA+ positively selected. These receptors originate from a man between 18 and 35 years old in good health.

The chain is built from TRBV7-2 and TRBJ1-5, with a tentative D call TRBD1 (6 bases). The V gene's germline CDR1 is SGHTA and CDR2 FQGNSA. This CDR3 comprises 15 residues. V lost 5 bases to trimming and J lost 2 bases, with 13 bases between them. The CDR3 DNA sequence: TGTGCCAGCAGCCCCGGGGACACCCGCAATCAGCCCCAGCATTTT. This encodes CASSPGDTRNQPQHF.

CDR3 bases: TGTGCCAGCAGAGCCAGGGGTGGCGATAATTCACCCCTCCACTTT. Translated, it gives CASRARGGDNSPLHF. The chain is built from TRBV25-1 and TRBJ1-6; D might be TRBD1 (6 bases). CDR3 length: 15 amino acids. Germline CDR1 MGHDK, CDR2 SYGVNS. V gave up 6 bases and J gave up 5 bases, with 14 bases separating them.